These 27 T cell receptor beta chains were sequenced from one sample in a study of cytomegalovirus exposure and HLA in healthy donors (dated by TCRdb to the late 2010s). Library preparation used the immunoSEQ multiplex PCR assay. For the multiplex PCR, a mixture combining 60 forward primers for TCR Vbeta segments and 13 reverse primers for TCR Jbeta segments was used. TCRdb obtained this table from immuneACCESS and retained in-frame rearrangements with V and J assigned. These tables miss some clones; where compared with another copy, unresolved V genes account for less than half of the shortfall, and the remainder is unexplained. The sample yields 120,000 or so clones; roughly four fifths were counted once. Clones ranked in the top ten supply around 15% of the sample. The sequenced material came from PBMCs. Source of these receptors: a middle-aged man in good health and CMV-seropositive.

The J gene is TRBJ2-3, the V gene TRBV9, with TRBD2 matching over 9 bases. Trimming at V came to 4 bases and at J to 4 bases, leaving 4 bases not matched to a gene. This CDR3 is built from 14 residues. Germline CDR1 is SGDLS and CDR2 is YYNGEE. The CDR3 coding sequence is TGTGCCAGCAGCCCAGGACTAGCGTCAGATACGCAGTATTTT. This gives the protein CASSPGLASDTQYF. The full variable domain, in which reference TRBV9 and TRBJ2-3 provide the parts outside the CDR3, is DSGVTQTPKHLITATGQRVTLRCSPRSGDLSVYWYQQSLDQGLQFLIQYYNGEERAKGNILERFSAQQFPDLHSELNLSSLELGDSALYFCASSPGLASDTQYFGPGTRLTVL.

This chain links TRBV6-5 with TRBJ1-2; possibly TRBD1 for D (5 bases). Germline values: CDR1 MNHEY, CDR2 SVGAGI. Between the trimmed V and J ends, which lost 6 bases and 4 bases, there was a span of 12 bases. The CDR3 length is 13 residues. The DNA of the CDR3 is TGTGCCAGCAGGGGTCTGACAGCCTATGGCTACACCTTC. Protein sequence: CASRGLTAYGYTF.

The CDR3 bases are TGTGCCAGCAGCTCACCCCCTAAGGGGAAAGACACTGAAGCTTTCTTT. It is translated as CASSSPPKGKDTEAFF. V is TRBV7-9 and J is TRBJ1-1; D may be TRBD1 (5 bases). Germline loops: CDR1 SEHNR, CDR2 FQNEAQ (reference sequence). Trimming removed 4 bases from V and 3 bases from J, with 18 bases in between. There are 16 residues in the CDR3.

The genes are TRBV6-5 and TRBJ2-7; TRBD1 aligns across 8 bases. Germline trimming cut 6 bases from V and 0 bases from J; bases unmatched to any gene: 7. Germline CDR1 is MNHEY and CDR2 is SVGAGI. This CDR3 comprises 15 residues. In DNA form, the CDR3 reads TGTGCCAGCAGCCATCGGGACAGGTTCTCCTACGAGCAGTACTTC. It yields the protein CASSHRDRFSYEQYF.

This clone was picked up one time. The chain has TRBV25-1 and TRBJ2-7, with 9 bases that match TRBD1. The CDR3 covers 16 residues. Per the germline V gene, CDR1 is MGHDK and CDR2 is SYGVNS. The J segment lost 0 bases and the V segment lost 1 base, leaving 4 bases of the junction unmatched. CDR3 sequence: CASSELGTGRSYEQYF. In DNA form, the CDR3 reads TGTGCCAGCAGTGAATTGGGGACAGGGCGCTCCTACGAGCAGTACTTC.

The CDR3 spells CASSPGTNYEQYF. CDR3 nucleotides: TGTGCCAGCAGCCCCGGGACTAATTACGAGCAGTACTTC. This sequence joins TRBV9 and TRBJ2-7; 7 bases line up with TRBD2. CDR1 SGDLS and CDR2 YYNGEE come from the germline V gene. This CDR3 has 13 residues. After removal of 4 bases from V and 4 bases from J, the junction contained 5 bases not matched to a gene.

The chain is built from TRBV10-2 and TRBJ2-1, with 9 bases lining up with TRBD2. The CDR3 has 16 residues. V shed 4 bases and J 2 bases; nucleotides not matched to a gene: 6. In germline, CDR1 is WSHSY, CDR2 SAAADI. The chain's CDR3 is CASSVISGSPYNEQFF. CDR3 DNA: TGCGCCAGCAGTGTAATTAGCGGGAGCCCCTACAATGAGCAGTTCTTC.

Comments on this clone: Different DNA sequences within this sample yield the same CDR3. This chain joins TRBV6-5 and TRBJ1-1; 8 bases fit TRBD1. The J segment lost 1 base and the V segment lost 3 bases, leaving 1 base of the junction unmatched. The germline gives CDR1 MNHEY, CDR2 SVGAGI. The CDR3 totals 14 residues. CDR3 DNA sequence: TGTGCCAGCAGTTATGGACAGGGGAACACTGAAGCTTTCTTT. Its translation is CASSYGQGNTEAFF.

The chain employs TRBV27 and TRBJ1-2; D is ambiguous. The CDR3 spans 14 residues. The germline gives CDR1 MNHEY, CDR2 SMNVEV (reference sequence). V lost 5 bases, J lost 11 bases, and 21 bases lay in between. The CDR3 protein is CASSPIQSRSGYTF. CDR3 DNA sequence: TGTGCCAGCAGTCCTATCCAATCCAGGTCGGGGTACACCTTC.

Only a few counts were recorded for this clone. The V call is TRBV10-1, the J call TRBJ2-3, with TRBD2 identical over 8 bases. The CDR3 covers 14 residues. Germline loops: CDR1 WNHNN, CDR2 SYGVQD (reference sequence). V lost 5 bases, J lost 4 bases, and 5 bases stayed unmatched. CDR3 loop: CASSPGAGADTQYF. The CDR3 DNA sequence: TGCGCCAGCAGTCCGGGAGCGGGGGCAGATACGCAGTATTTT.

V gene TRBV5-4 combines with J gene TRBJ2-3; tentatively, D is TRBD2 (5 bases). Deletions cut 2 bases from V and 3 bases from J, with 13 bases between. Germline V gene sequence: CDR1 SGHNT, CDR2 YYREEE (reference sequence). This CDR3 is built from 15 residues. The CDR3 spells CASSFRPGGTDTQYF. In DNA form, the CDR3 reads TGTGCCAGCAGCTTTCGACCGGGCGGGACAGATACGCAGTATTTT.

This rearrangement joins TRBV11-2 to TRBJ2-7; D is perhaps TRBD2 (5 bases). The germline V gene encodes CDR1 SGHAT and CDR2 FQNNGV. The CDR3 loop spans 14 amino acids. Trimming shortened V by 0 bases and J by 5 bases, and 11 bases separated the two germline ends. The CDR3 reads CASSLDPRGHEQYF. The CDR3 DNA reads TGTGCCAGCAGCTTAGATCCCCGGGGTCACGAGCAGTACTTC.

The chain combines TRBV9 with TRBJ1-5; no reliable D call. CDR3 length: 15 amino acids. The V gene's germline CDR1 is SGDLS and CDR2 YYNGEE. V was shortened by 0 bases and J by 3 bases, with 10 bases between the two germline ends. In DNA form, the CDR3 reads TGTGCCAGCAGCGTAGGTCTTGGAGACAATCAGCCCCAGCATTTT. Translation gives CASSVGLGDNQPQHF.

The rearrangement links TRBV4-1 to TRBJ1-5, with 7 bases identical to TRBD1. Germline CDR1 reads MGHRA; CDR2 reads YSYEKL. The CDR3 extends over 17 amino acids. V was clipped by 3 bases and J by 7 bases; unmatched bases: 15. CDR3 coding DNA: TGCGCCAGCAGCCAGAACCCCTACAGGGGATTCTCGCAGCCCCAGCATTTT. Its translation: CASSQNPYRGFSQPQHF.

The chain uses TRBV12-5 and TRBJ1-1, with D perhaps TRBD1 (5 bases). V was pared by 3 bases and J by 6 bases, with 8 bases between. The CDR3 runs to 12 residues. Germline V gene data show CDR1 as LGHNT and CDR2 as FRNRAP. CDR3 loop: CASGLEGAEAFF. The CDR3 DNA sequence: TGTGCTAGTGGTTTAGAAGGGGCTGAAGCTTTCTTT. Full variable domain (rest looked up from reference TRBV12-5 and TRBJ1-1): DARVTQTPRHKVTEMGQEVTMRCQPILGHNTVFWYRQTMMQGLELLAYFRNRAPLDDSGMPKDRFSAEMPDATLATLKIQPSEPRDSAVYFCASGLEGAEAFFGQGTRLTVV.

The chain has TRBV9 and TRBJ2-7, with TRBD2 as a possible D gene (5 bases). This CDR3 contains 15 residues. Trimming pared 4 bases from V and 2 bases from J, leaving 16 bases between. The V gene's germline CDR1 is SGDLS and CDR2 YYNGEE. CDR3 sequence (DNA): TGTGCCAGCAGCCCCCCGATCGCTAGCCCCTACGAGCAGTACTTC. It yields the protein CASSPPIASPYEQYF.

The chain employs TRBV5-1 and TRBJ2-1, with a weak D call TRBD1 (5 bases). V lost 2 bases, J lost 12 bases, and 12 bases lay in between. This CDR3 has 12 residues. Germline CDR1 reads SGHRS; CDR2 reads YFSETQ. The CDR3: CASSFDRQGQFF. CDR3 nucleotides: TGCGCCAGCAGCTTCGACCGCCAGGGGCAGTTCTTC.

The rearrangement links TRBV6-5 to TRBJ1-1; D is unclear. Trimming removed 4 bases from V and 0 bases from J, with 12 bases in between. This CDR3 is built from 15 residues. Per the germline V gene, CDR1 is MNHEY and CDR2 is SVGAGI. The CDR3 region is CASSSRPGMNTEAFF. The CDR3 bases are TGTGCCAGCAGTTCCAGACCGGGAATGAACACTGAAGCTTTCTTT.

In its sample, this clone was seen once. The chain combines TRBV6-6 with TRBJ2-1; possible D gene TRBD2, 6 bases. V gave up 6 bases and J gave up 5 bases, with 11 bases separating them. CDR1 and CDR2 (germline): MNHNY, SVGAGI (reference sequence). This CDR3 contains 13 residues. Written as DNA, the CDR3 is TGTGCCAGCAGCCTCCCGGGGGACAATGAGCAGTTCTTC. It codes for CASSLPGDNEQFF.

The genes are TRBV4-2 and TRBJ1-5; D may be TRBD1 (5 bases). Germline lookup yields CDR1 LGHNA and CDR2 YNFKEQ. The V gene lost 5 bases and the J gene lost 5 bases, with 19 bases spanning the gap. The CDR3 is 16 amino acids. CDR3 bases: TGTGCCAGCAGCTCCTCAGCGGGCAGGGCTGATCAGCCCCAGCATTTT. Translation: CASSSSAGRADQPQHF.

This clone has just a few counts. The chain links TRBV18 to TRBJ2-1; D might be TRBD1 (5 bases). Germline V gives CDR1 KGHSH, CDR2 LQKENI. The CDR3 contains 15 residues. Trimming removed 2 bases at V and 7 bases at J, with 15 bases between. CDR3 sequence: CASSPSQGRNNEQFF. In DNA, the CDR3 is TGTGCCAGCTCACCAAGCCAGGGTAGGAATAATGAGCAGTTCTTC.

This clone was seen a handful of times. The rearrangement joins TRBV5-1 to TRBJ2-1, with 10 bases lining up with TRBD2. Per the germline V gene, CDR1 is SGHRS and CDR2 is YFSETQ. CDR3 length: 18 residues. The trim removed 3 bases at V and 2 bases at J, leaving 11 bases unmatched. The CDR3 reads CASSSIPTSGHTYNEQFF. The CDR3 DNA reads as TGCGCCAGCAGCTCCATTCCGACTAGCGGGCATACCTACAATGAGCAGTTCTTC.

The chain carries TRBV4-3 and TRBJ1-4; 12 positions match TRBD1. Germline values: CDR1 LGHNA, CDR2 YSLEER. The CDR3 runs to 15 residues. V was pared by 3 bases and J by 8 bases, with 4 bases of the junction left unmatched. In DNA, the CDR3 is TGCGCCAGCAGCCAGGGACAGGGGGCGGGCGAAAAACTGTTTTTT. The encoded protein is CASSQGQGAGEKLFF.

CDR3 in amino acids: CASSLQRTGASDYGYTF. For the CDR3, the DNA is TGTGCCAGCAGCTTACAGAGGACAGGGGCCAGTGACTATGGCTACACCTTC. The chain joins TRBV7-2 to TRBJ1-2; 9 bases match TRBD1. The CDR3 extends over 17 amino acids. V trimming: 2 bases; J trimming: 3 bases; junction bases outside the gene matches: 10. CDR1 is SGHTA and CDR2 is FQGNSA in the germline V gene.

The chain employs TRBV7-2 and TRBJ1-6, with TRBD1 matching 8 bases. Germline V gene data show CDR1 as SGHTA and CDR2 as FQGNSA. With 5 bases clipped from V and 5 bases from J, the junction kept 5 bases outside the gene matches. The CDR3 sequence is 15 residues long. The CDR3 DNA follows: TGTGCCAGCAGCCCGGGACAGGTCAATAATTCACCCCTCCACTTT. It encodes CASSPGQVNNSPLHF.

The chain has TRBV9 and TRBJ1-2; 7 nucleotides line up with TRBD1. Per the germline V gene, CDR1 is SGDLS and CDR2 is YYNGEE. V shed 4 bases, J shed 7 bases, and the junction held 10 bases outside the gene matches. The CDR3 is 14 residues long. The DNA for the CDR3 is TGTGCCAGCAGCCCGTCCGAGGGGGCGTCTGGCTACACCTTC. Its translation: CASSPSEGASGYTF. The whole variable domain, filled in from reference TRBV9 and TRBJ1-2, reads DSGVTQTPKHLITATGQRVTLRCSPRSGDLSVYWYQQSLDQGLQFLIQYYNGEERAKGNILERFSAQQFPDLHSELNLSSLELGDSALYFCASSPSEGASGYTFGSGTRLTVV.

V and J are TRBV9 and TRBJ1-1; 10 bases are shared with TRBD1. V lost 0 bases, J lost 8 bases, and 10 bases stayed unmatched. Germline lookup yields CDR1 SGDLS and CDR2 YYNGEE. This CDR3 has 16 residues. The CDR3 DNA is TGTGCCAGCAGCGTAGGGGGGGACAGGGGTTTATCCGAAGCTTTCTTT. Amino acid sequence: CASSVGGDRGLSEAFF.